This T cell receptor (beta chain) was captured in a study of shared clonotypes between healthy human individuals. Overall study context: Three plates were used per donor for CD4 naive, three for CD4 memory, two for CD8 naive and one for CD8 memory. Study observations and caveats: On the whole, naive subsets had larger estimated richness than memory subsets had.

For each subset, genomic DNA was distributed in equal portions over several immunoSEQ plates. Here immunoSEQ multiplex PCR was the method, and the copy in TCRdb shows in-frame clones only, minus some. The sample has roughly 300,000 clones; roughly 84% are singletons. Germline lookup yields CDR1 WNHNN and CDR2 SYGVQD (reference sequence). The CDR3 is 14 residues long. Trimming took 3 bases from V and 0 from J, leaving 7 bases between them. Nashville, Tennessee was home to all donors, each a Caucasian adult. Worth noting for this clone: Its specificity is not known.

The sequenced sample was memory CD8+ T cells sorted from blood. The subset was: CD45RO+ cells pooled with CCR7-negative TemRA cells. The sequence came from a man younger than 35 in good health. The chain combines TRBV10-1 with TRBJ2-3; D not resolved. The CDR3 spells CASSDETSTDTQYF. The DNA for the CDR3 is TGCGCCAGCAGTGACGAGACTAGCACAGATACGCAGTATTTT.